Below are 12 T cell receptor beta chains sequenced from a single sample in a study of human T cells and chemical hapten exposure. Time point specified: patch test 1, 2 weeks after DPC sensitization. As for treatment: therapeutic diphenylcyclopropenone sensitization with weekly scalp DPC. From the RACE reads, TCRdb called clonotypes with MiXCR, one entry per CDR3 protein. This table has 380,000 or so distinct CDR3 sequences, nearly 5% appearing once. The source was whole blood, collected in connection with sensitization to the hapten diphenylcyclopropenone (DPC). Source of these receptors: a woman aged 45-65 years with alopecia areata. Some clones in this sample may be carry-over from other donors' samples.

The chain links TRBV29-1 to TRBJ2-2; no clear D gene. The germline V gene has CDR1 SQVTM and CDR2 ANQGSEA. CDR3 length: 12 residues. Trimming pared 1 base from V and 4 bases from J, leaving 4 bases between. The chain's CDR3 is CSVEGATGELFF. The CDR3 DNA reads TGCAGCGTTGAAGGGGCCACCGGGGAGCTGTTTTTT.

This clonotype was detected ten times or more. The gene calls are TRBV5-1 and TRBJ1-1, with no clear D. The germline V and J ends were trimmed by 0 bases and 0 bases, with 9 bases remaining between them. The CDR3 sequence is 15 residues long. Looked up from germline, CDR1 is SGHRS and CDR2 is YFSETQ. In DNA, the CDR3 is TGCGCCAGCAGCTTGGCCCTCGGGCTGAACACTGAAGCTTTCTTT. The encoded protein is CASSLALGLNTEAFF.

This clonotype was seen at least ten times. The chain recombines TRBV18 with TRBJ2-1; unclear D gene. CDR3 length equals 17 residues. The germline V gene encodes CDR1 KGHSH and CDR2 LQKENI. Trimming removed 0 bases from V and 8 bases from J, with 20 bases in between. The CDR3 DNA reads TGTGCCAGCTCACCACCGATAGCCACCCTCAAAGGGCATGAGCAGTTCTTC. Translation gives CASSPPIATLKGHEQFF.

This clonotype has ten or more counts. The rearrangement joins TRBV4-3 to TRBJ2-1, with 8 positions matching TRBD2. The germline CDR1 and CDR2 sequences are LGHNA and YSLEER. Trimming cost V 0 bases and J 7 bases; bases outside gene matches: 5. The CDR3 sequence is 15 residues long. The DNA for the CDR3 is TGCGCCAGCAGCCAAGATTTTAGCGGGACGAATGAGCAGTTCTTC. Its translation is CASSQDFSGTNEQFF.

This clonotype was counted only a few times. The CDR3 DNA sequence: TGTGCCACCAGGGCAAGAGAGAACACTGAAGCTTTCTTT. It codes for CATRARENTEAFF. The chain is built from TRBV24-1 and TRBJ1-1; no definite D call. CDR3 length: 13 amino acids. Trimming stripped 7 bases from V and 1 base from J, with 9 bases between. Germline V lookup: CDR1 KGHDR, CDR2 SFDVKD.

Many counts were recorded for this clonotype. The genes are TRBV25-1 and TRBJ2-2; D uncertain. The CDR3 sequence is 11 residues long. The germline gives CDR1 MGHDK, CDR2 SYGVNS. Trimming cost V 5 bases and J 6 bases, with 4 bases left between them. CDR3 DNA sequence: TGTGCCAGCAGTTATGCCGGGGAGCTGTTTTTT. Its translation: CASSYAGELFF.

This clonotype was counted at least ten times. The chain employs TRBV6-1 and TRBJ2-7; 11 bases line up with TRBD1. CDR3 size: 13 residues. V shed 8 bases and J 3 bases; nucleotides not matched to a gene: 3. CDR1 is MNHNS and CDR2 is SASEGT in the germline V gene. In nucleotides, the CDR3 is TGTGCCAGCCGGGACAGGGGGGACTACGAGCAGTACTTC. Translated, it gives CASRDRGDYEQYF.

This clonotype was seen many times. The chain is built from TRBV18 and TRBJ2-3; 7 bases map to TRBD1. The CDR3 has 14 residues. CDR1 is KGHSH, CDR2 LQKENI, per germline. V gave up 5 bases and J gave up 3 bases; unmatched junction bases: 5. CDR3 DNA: TGTGCCAGCTCAAAAACAGGGGAGACAGATACGCAGTATTTT. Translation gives CASSKTGETDTQYF.

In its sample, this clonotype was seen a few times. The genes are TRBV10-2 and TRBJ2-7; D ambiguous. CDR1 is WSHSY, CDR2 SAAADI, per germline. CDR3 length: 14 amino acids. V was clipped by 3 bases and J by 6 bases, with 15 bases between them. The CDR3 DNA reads TGCGCCAGCAGTGAAGACAACTATCTGGGCGAGCAGTACTTC. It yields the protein CASSEDNYLGEQYF.

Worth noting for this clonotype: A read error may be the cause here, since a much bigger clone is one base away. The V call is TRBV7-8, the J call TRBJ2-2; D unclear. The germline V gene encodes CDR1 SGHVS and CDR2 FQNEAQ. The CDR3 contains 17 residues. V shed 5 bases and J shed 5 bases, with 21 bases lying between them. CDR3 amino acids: CASSPGRTPSRTGELFF. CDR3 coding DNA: TGTGCCAGCAGCCCCGGTAGGACCCCATCGAGGACCGGGGAGCTGTTTTTT.

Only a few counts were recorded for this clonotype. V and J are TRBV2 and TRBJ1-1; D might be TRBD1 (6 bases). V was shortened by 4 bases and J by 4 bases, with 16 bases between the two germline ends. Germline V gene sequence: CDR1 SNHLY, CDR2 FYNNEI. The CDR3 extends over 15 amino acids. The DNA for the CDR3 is TGTGCCAGCAGTGTGGCAGGGGCTATGATCACTGAAGCTTTCTTT. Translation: CASSVAGAMITEAFF.

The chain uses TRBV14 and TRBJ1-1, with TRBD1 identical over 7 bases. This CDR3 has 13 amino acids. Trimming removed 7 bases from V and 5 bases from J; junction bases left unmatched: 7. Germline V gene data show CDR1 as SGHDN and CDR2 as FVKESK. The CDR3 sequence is CASTKRGRTEAFF. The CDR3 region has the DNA TGTGCCAGCACTAAGAGGGGGCGGACTGAAGCTTTCTTT.